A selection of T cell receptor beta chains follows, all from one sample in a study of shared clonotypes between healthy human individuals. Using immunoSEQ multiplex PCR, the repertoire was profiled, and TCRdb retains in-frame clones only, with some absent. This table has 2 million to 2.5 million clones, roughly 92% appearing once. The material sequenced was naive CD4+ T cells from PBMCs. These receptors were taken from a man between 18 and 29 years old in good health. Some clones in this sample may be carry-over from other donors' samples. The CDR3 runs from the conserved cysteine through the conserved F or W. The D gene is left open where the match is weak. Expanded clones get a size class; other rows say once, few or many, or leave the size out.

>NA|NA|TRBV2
CASSEAFYEQYF
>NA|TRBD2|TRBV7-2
CATSGKYSTDTQYF
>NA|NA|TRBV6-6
CASRAGGVGNQPQHF
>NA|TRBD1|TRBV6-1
CASRSPYQGDTEAFF
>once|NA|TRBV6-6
CASSRSVGEQYF
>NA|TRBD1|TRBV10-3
CAIRDGQVNTEAFF
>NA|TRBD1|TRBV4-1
CASSQGTGVGGYTF
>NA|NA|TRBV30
CAWARRSTDTQYF
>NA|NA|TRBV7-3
CASSLGTLLNEQFF
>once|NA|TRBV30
CAWIDTGYNEQFF
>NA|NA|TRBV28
CASSSQQEKAFF
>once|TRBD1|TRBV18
CASSPGFDRGNYGYTF
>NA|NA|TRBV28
CASSGGQETQYF
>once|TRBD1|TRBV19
CASSIGATGVREQYF
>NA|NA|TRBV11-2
CASSFDGGNQPQHF
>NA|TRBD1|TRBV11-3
CASSLGQGNIQYF
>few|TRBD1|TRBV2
CASTIRGQFAEAFF
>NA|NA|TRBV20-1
CSVGKTYEQYF
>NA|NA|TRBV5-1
CASSPEGRSTEAFF
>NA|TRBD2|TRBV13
CASSLLKRGAGVTDTQYF
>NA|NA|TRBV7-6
CASSAVPGPRYGQPQHF
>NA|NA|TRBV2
CASSVVTVNEKLFF